This record covers a single TCR beta chain. Antigen unknown. The sample comes from a study of OX40 agonist ivuxolimab in advanced cancers. The wider study: Dose-escalation patients had hepatocellular carcinoma, melanoma, renal cell or head and neck cancer. Patients with prior anti-PD-1, anti-PD-L1 or anti-CTLA-4 therapy were eligible; about 41% had some.

From germline, CDR1 is MRHNA and CDR2 SNTAGT. The CDR3 runs to 16 residues. Trimming stripped 5 bases from V and 4 bases from J, with 20 bases between. Sequencing used immunoSEQ multiplex PCR; TCRdb keeps in-frame clones, though not all of them. The table has 65,000 to 95,000 clones, about four fifths seen once. Study findings and constraints: The specificity for antigen of the expanded peripheral T cells was not determined.

V usage is TRBV6-4 and J usage is TRBJ1-2, with D maybe TRBD1 (6 bases). The sequenced sample was CD4+ or CD8+ T cells sorted from blood, obtained in a trial of the OX40 agonist ivuxolimab. This clonotype was sampled from an adult with an advanced solid tumor such as melanoma, head and neck, liver or kidney cancer. The CDR3 spells CASSPFFTGNTYGYTF. The CDR3 nucleotides are TGTGCCAGCAGTCCATTTTTTACAGGGAATACCTATGGCTACACCTTC.